Included here is one TCR beta chain sequence, with context. Its antigen is unidentified. For the second PCR, which ran for roughly 6 to 11 cycles, a sample-barcoded 5' primer and a J-beta primer mix were used. TCRdb used MiXCR to reprocess the 5' RACE reads, holding one entry per CDR3 protein. The repertoire has about 900,000 distinct CDR3 sequences, roughly 43% of them found once; the top ten carry around 15%. This record comes from a study of blood T cells in healthy people across ages. Study observations and caveats: With donor CMV status unknown, expanded clonotype changes were possibly confounded.

Germline V gene lookup returns CDR1 DFQATT and CDR2 SNEGSKA (reference sequence). The CDR3 covers 12 residues. Trimming stripped 4 bases from V and 2 bases from J, with 9 bases between. The sequencing input was blood. The chain carries TRBV20-1 and TRBJ2-7; TRBD1 is a possible D gene (5 bases). This clonotype was obtained from a man aged 25-40 years in good health. CDR3 DNA: TGCAGTGCTATAGTAGGGGCCTACGAGCAGTACTTC. Translated: CSAIVGAYEQYF.